This paragraph reports one TCR beta chain. Its antigen remains unknown. The data originate from a study of cytomegalovirus exposure and HLA in healthy donors. Broader study findings: Reportedly, a later analysis found an Asian-associated ancestry cluster had fewer N-insertions than the roughly 670-donor mean. Analysis performed later found more than 15,000 TCR beta sequences associated with HLA alleles at 0.05 false discovery rate. Presence/absence results assume similar sequencing depth per donor, which may not hold.

Donors in the study were healthy people who gave bone marrow. Both 60 Vbeta primers and 13 Jbeta primers went into the PCR. The protocol was immunoSEQ multiplex PCR, while the TCRdb copy is restricted to in-frame clones and leaves out a portion. This table holds some 140,000 clones, 79% found once. The sequenced material came from PBMCs. The origin of this receptor is a man in his forties in good health and CMV-seropositive.

CDR3 in amino acids: CASRGSGIHGYTF. DNA for the CDR3: TGTGCCAGCAGAGGGTCAGGGATTCATGGCTACACCTTC. The V and J genes are TRBV28 and TRBJ1-2; TRBD1 might be the D (5 bases). The CDR3 covers 13 residues. From germline, CDR1 is MDHEN and CDR2 SYDVKM. The V gene lost 6 bases and the J gene lost 6 bases, with 14 bases spanning the gap.